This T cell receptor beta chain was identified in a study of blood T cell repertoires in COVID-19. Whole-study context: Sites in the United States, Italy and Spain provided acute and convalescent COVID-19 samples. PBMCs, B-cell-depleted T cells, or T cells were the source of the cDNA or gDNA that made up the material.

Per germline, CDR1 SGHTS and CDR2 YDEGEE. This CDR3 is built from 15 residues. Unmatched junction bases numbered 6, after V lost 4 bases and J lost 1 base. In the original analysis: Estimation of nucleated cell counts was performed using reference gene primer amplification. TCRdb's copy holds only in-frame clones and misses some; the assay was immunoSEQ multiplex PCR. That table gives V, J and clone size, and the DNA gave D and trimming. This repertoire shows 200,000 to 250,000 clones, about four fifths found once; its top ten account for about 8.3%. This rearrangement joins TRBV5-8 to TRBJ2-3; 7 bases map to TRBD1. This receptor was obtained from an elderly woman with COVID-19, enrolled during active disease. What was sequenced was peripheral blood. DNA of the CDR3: TGTGCCAGCAGCAACGGACAGGCGGGCACAGATACGCAGTATTTT. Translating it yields CASSNGQAGTDTQYF.